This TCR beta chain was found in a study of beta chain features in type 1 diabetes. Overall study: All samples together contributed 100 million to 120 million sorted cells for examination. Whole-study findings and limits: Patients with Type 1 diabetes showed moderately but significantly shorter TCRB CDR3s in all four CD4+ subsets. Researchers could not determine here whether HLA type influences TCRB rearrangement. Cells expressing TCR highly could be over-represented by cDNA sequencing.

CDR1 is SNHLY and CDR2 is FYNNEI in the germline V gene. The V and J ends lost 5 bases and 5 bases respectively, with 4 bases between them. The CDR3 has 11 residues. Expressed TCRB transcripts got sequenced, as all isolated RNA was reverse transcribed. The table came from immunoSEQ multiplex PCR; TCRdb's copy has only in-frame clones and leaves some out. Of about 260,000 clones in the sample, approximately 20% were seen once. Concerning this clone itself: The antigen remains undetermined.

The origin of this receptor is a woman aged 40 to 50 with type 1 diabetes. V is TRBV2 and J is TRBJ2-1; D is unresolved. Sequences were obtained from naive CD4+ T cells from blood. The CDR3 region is CASSYHNEQFF. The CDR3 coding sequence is TGTGCCAGCAGTTATCACAATGAGCAGTTCTTC.